One sample yielded the 30 T cell receptor beta chains listed below, sequenced in a study of graft-versus-host responses after intestinal transplantation. These TCRs are of unknown antigen specificity. Sequencing used immunoSEQ multiplex PCR; TCRdb keeps in-frame clones, though not all of them. Here the sample spans roughly 90,000 clones, about 85% being singletons. Material: unstimulated CD4+ T cells sorted from spleen or lymph node cells, obtained before transplant. These receptors came from a human donor who was the organ donor for an intestinal transplant.

This chain links TRBV5-6 with TRBJ1-2; maybe TRBD1 (6 bases). There are 13 residues in the CDR3. The germline V gene has CDR1 SGHDT and CDR2 YYEEEE. Trimming pared 2 bases from V and 3 bases from J, leaving 8 bases between. The CDR3 DNA sequence: TGTGCCAGCAGCTTAGCAGGGGACTATGGCTACACCTTC. It is translated as CASSLAGDYGYTF. Based on the CDR3 plus reference TRBV5-6 and TRBJ1-2, the full variable domain is DAGVTQSPTHLIKTRGQQVTLRCSPKSGHDTVSWYQQALGQGPQFIFQYYEEEERQRGNFPDRFSGHQFPNYSSELNVNALLLGDSALYLCASSLAGDYGYTFGSGTRLTVV.

A single count supports this clone. This sequence joins TRBV2 and TRBJ2-1; TRBD1 aligns across 7 bases. This CDR3 has 14 amino acids. The V gene end was trimmed by 4 bases and the J gene end by 5 bases; junction bases not matched to a gene: 5. In germline, CDR1 is SNHLY, CDR2 FYNNEI. The CDR3 here is CASSVRQGDNEQFF. CDR3 nucleotides: TGTGCCAGCAGTGTGAGACAGGGAGACAATGAGCAGTTCTTC.

The chain employs TRBV7-2 and TRBJ2-2; D remains unclear. The germline gives CDR1 SGHTA, CDR2 FQGNSA. V was pared by 3 bases and J by 0 bases, with 17 bases between. The CDR3 sequence is 18 residues long. In nucleotides, the CDR3 is TGTGCCAGCAGCTTTCATACGGGTATCCGCCCGAACACCGGGGAGCTGTTTTTT. This translates into CASSFHTGIRPNTGELFF.

The chain carries TRBV19 and TRBJ2-5; 9 nucleotides agree with TRBD1. V shed 7 bases, J shed 2 bases, and the junction held 5 bases outside the gene matches. The CDR3 has 14 residues. CDR1 and CDR2 (germline): LNHDA, SQIVND (reference sequence). Here the CDR3 reads CASNDRGVQETQYF. The CDR3 nucleotides are TGTGCCAGTAACGACAGGGGGGTACAAGAGACCCAGTACTTC.

This clone was detected once. The chain couples TRBV10-3 to TRBJ2-1, with D maybe TRBD2 (6 bases). Germline CDR1 is ENHRY and CDR2 is SYGVKD. The CDR3 is made up of 14 amino acids. V lost 10 bases, J lost 4 bases, and 17 bases lay in between. CDR3 loop: CASGAFGQYNEQFF. DNA of the CDR3: TGTGCCAGCGGGGCCTTCGGTCAATACAATGAGCAGTTCTTC.

On this clone itself: An end of the junction differs from the germline gene, which may be a read error. Other DNA sequences in the sample encode the same CDR3. The chain employs TRBV11-3 and TRBJ1-1; D ambiguous. The germline V gene encodes CDR1 SGHNT and CDR2 YENEEA. This CDR3 has 13 residues. The CDR3 nucleotides read TGCGCCAGCAGCTTAGGTCGGGTCACTGAAGCTTTCTTT. It is translated as CASSLGRVTEAFF.

This clone was recorded only once. The genes are TRBV9 and TRBJ1-2; TRBD1 is a possible D gene (6 bases). Germline assignment: CDR1 SGDLS and CDR2 YYNGEE. V dropped 3 bases and J dropped 2 bases, with 8 bases sitting between them. The CDR3 extends over 13 amino acids. CDR3 in amino acids: CASSETGNYGYTF. The CDR3 nucleotides read TGTGCCAGCAGCGAAACAGGGAACTATGGCTACACCTTC.

V usage is TRBV4-1 and J usage is TRBJ2-2; 7 positions agree with TRBD2. The germline gives CDR1 MGHRA, CDR2 YSYEKL. J lost 5 bases, V lost 0 bases, and 6 bases had no gene match. The CDR3 contains 16 residues. In nucleotides, the CDR3 is TGCGCCAGCAGCCAAGAACCGGGGAGGGTAACCGGGGAGCTGTTTTTT. This translates into CASSQEPGRVTGELFF.

Turning to this clone: Other DNA sequences in this sample translate to the same CDR3. The chain is built from TRBV5-1 and TRBJ1-2, with a weak D call TRBD1 (5 bases). The CDR3 extends over 14 amino acids. With 3 bases removed from V and 4 bases from J, the gap between germline ends came to 13 bases. Germline CDR1 and CDR2: SGHRS and YFSETQ. The CDR3 DNA reads TGCGCCAGCAGCTCAGACGGGGGGGTCTATGGCTACACCTTC. It specifies CASSSDGGVYGYTF.

The gene calls are TRBV5-8 and TRBJ1-2; no clear D. The CDR3 totals 14 residues. CDR1 is SGHTS and CDR2 is YDEGEE in the germline V gene. Deletions cut 0 bases from V and 4 bases from J, with 10 bases between. Here the CDR3 reads CASSLAQPGYGYTF. The CDR3, as DNA: TGTGCCAGCAGCTTGGCCCAGCCGGGCTATGGCTACACCTTC.

The chain has TRBV7-3 and TRBJ2-7; D gene unclear. V was shortened by 4 bases and J by 5 bases, with 12 bases between the two germline ends. The CDR3 consists of 13 residues. The germline V gene encodes CDR1 SGHTA and CDR2 FQGTGA. As DNA, the CDR3 is TGTGCCAGCAGCTCCCGGAGAGAAGACGAGCAGTACTTC. Its translation is CASSSRREDEQYF.

This clone was observed a few times. V usage is TRBV30 and J usage is TRBJ1-3; D remains ambiguous. The germline gives CDR1 GTSNPN, CDR2 SVGIG (reference sequence). V was shortened by 5 bases and J by 2 bases, with 10 bases between the two germline ends. The CDR3 has 13 amino acids. DNA for the CDR3: TGTGCCTGGGTTGCGGGTACTGGAAACACCATATATTTT. It translates to CAWVAGTGNTIYF. Full variable domain (outside the CDR3, taken from reference TRBV30 and TRBJ1-3): SQTIHQWPATLVQPVGSPLSLECTVEGTSNPNLYWYRQAAGRGLQLLFYSVGIGQISSEVPQNLSASRPQDRQFILSSKKLLLSDSGFYLCAWVAGTGNTIYFGEGSWLTVV.

The chain employs TRBV14 and TRBJ1-6, with TRBD1 as a possible D gene (6 bases). V was trimmed by 3 bases and J by 0 bases, leaving 12 bases between them. CDR1 is SGHDN, CDR2 FVKESK, per germline. The CDR3 contains 17 residues. The CDR3 DNA reads as TGTGCCAGCAGCCAGGGGGACACAAGCTCCTATAATTCACCCCTCCACTTT. It encodes CASSQGDTSSYNSPLHF.

This clone was observed once. The chain recombines TRBV28 with TRBJ2-5; D is perhaps TRBD2 (7 bases). This CDR3 has 15 residues. Germline CDR1 is MDHEN and CDR2 is SYDVKM. Trimming pared 4 bases from V and 5 bases from J, leaving 17 bases between. This CDR3 reads CASSSPDSGKETQYF. DNA of the CDR3: TGTGCCAGCAGTTCCCCGGACAGCGGGAAGGAGACCCAGTACTTC.

The rearrangement joins TRBV4-1 to TRBJ2-1; 9 nucleotides agree with TRBD2. CDR3 length equals 17 residues. V shed 0 bases, J shed 4 bases, and the junction held 7 bases outside the gene matches. Germline loops: CDR1 MGHRA, CDR2 YSYEKL. CDR3 residues: CASSQDQRGARYNEQFF. The DNA for the CDR3 is TGCGCCAGCAGCCAAGATCAGCGGGGGGCAAGGTACAATGAGCAGTTCTTC.

The chain has TRBV5-1 and TRBJ2-3, with D possibly matching TRBD2 (6 bases). V dropped 3 bases and J dropped 1 base, with 15 bases sitting between them. The CDR3 spans 16 residues. The V gene's germline CDR1 is SGHRS and CDR2 YFSETQ. In DNA form, the CDR3 reads TGCGCCAGCAGCTCAACCGGGACTTGGGGCACAGATACGCAGTATTTT. The encoded protein is CASSSTGTWGTDTQYF.

This clone came up a few times. V and J are TRBV6-1 and TRBJ1-2, with D maybe TRBD1 (6 bases). V lost 8 bases and J 6 bases, leaving 16 bases between the germline ends. The CDR3 runs to 13 residues. CDR1 is MNHNS and CDR2 is SASEGT in the germline V gene. The CDR3 loop reads CASGTILRHGYTF. CDR3 nucleotide sequence: TGTGCCAGCGGGACAATATTACGTCATGGCTACACCTTC.

This rearrangement joins TRBV5-1 to TRBJ2-5; 10 positions agree with TRBD2. The germline V gene encodes CDR1 SGHRS and CDR2 YFSETQ. V dropped 4 bases and J dropped 4; count of bases not matched to a gene: 7. The length of the CDR3 is 15 residues. The CDR3 loop is CASSSLAGDVETQYF. The CDR3 DNA reads TGCGCCAGCAGCAGCCTAGCGGGGGATGTAGAGACCCAGTACTTC.

The V gene is TRBV6-5, the J gene TRBJ1-2, with unresolved D. Germline CDR1 reads MNHEY; CDR2 reads SVGAGI. The length of the CDR3 is 15 residues. V lost 7 bases to trimming and J lost 4 bases, with 19 bases between them. The CDR3 DNA follows: TGTGCCAGCACGGAGGGAGAAGCGATTCTCTATGGCTACACCTTC. It codes for CASTEGEAILYGYTF.

In this sample, this clone turned up once. The J gene is TRBJ2-1, the V gene TRBV7-3, with D hard to call. The V gene's germline CDR1 is SGHTA and CDR2 FQGTGA. The CDR3 runs 14 residues. V lost 2 bases, J lost 9 bases, and 14 bases lay in between. CDR3 bases: TGTGCCAGCAGCTTAGGCTCTACCGGAGCTGAGCAGTTCTTC. It yields the protein CASSLGSTGAEQFF.

The rearrangement joins TRBV5-1 to TRBJ2-1, with 9 bases matching TRBD2. This CDR3 comprises 16 residues. The V segment lost 3 bases and the J segment 7 bases; nucleotides outside the gene matches: 11. CDR1 and CDR2 from the germline V gene are SGHRS and YFSETQ. CDR3 residues: CASSYRGSGGPNEQFF. CDR3 nucleotides: TGCGCCAGCAGCTACCGGGGGAGCGGGGGGCCGAATGAGCAGTTCTTC.

This clone was found once. The chain is built from TRBV5-1 and TRBJ2-5, with 7 bases matching TRBD2. Trimming removed 1 base from V and 1 base from J; junction bases left unmatched: 1. The CDR3 has 14 residues. From germline, CDR1 is SGHRS and CDR2 YFSETQ. The CDR3 sequence: CASSLSGAQETQYF. DNA for the CDR3: TGCGCCAGCAGCTTGAGCGGGGCCCAAGAGACCCAGTACTTC.

The chain links TRBV19 to TRBJ1-4, with 9 bases matching TRBD1. Germline lookup yields CDR1 LNHDA and CDR2 SQIVND (reference sequence). The V segment lost 3 bases and the J segment 7 bases; nucleotides outside the gene matches: 12. This CDR3 is 17 amino acids long. Here the CDR3 reads CASSIPITQGAFEKLFF. CDR3 bases: TGTGCCAGTAGTATCCCCATCACACAGGGGGCTTTTGAAAAACTGTTTTTT. Full variable domain (rest looked up from reference TRBV19 and TRBJ1-4): DGGITQSPKYLFRKEGQNVTLSCEQNLNHDAMYWYRQDPGQGLRLIYYSQIVNDFQKGDIAEGYSVSREKKESFPLTVTSAQKNPTAFYLCASSIPITQGAFEKLFFGSGTQLSVL.

This sequence joins TRBV13 and TRBJ1-6, with no clear D. The CDR3 consists of 12 residues. CDR1 and CDR2 (germline): PRHDT, FYEKMQ (reference sequence). The germline V and J ends were trimmed by 3 bases and 9 bases, with 6 bases remaining between them. In DNA form, the CDR3 reads TGTGCCAGCAGCTTCCGCGGTTCACCCCTCCACTTT. Its protein product is CASSFRGSPLHF.

The rearrangement uses TRBV5-1 and TRBJ1-4; tentatively, D is TRBD1 (5 bases). The germline V gene encodes CDR1 SGHRS and CDR2 YFSETQ. The CDR3 has 13 residues. The germline V and J ends were trimmed by 4 bases and 7 bases, with 11 bases remaining between them. CDR3 residues: CASSGGVGEKLFF. For the CDR3, the DNA is TGCGCCAGCAGCGGGGGGGTTGGTGAAAAACTGTTTTTT. Drawing the rest from reference TRBV5-1 and TRBJ1-4, the complete variable domain is KAGVTQTPRYLIKTRGQQVTLSCSPISGHRSVSWYQQTPGQGLQFLFEYFSETQRNKGNFPGRFSGRQFSNSRSEMNVSTLELGDSALYLCASSGGVGEKLFFGSGTQLSVL.

The rearrangement joins TRBV5-8 to TRBJ2-7, with TRBD2 matching 8 bases. CDR1 and CDR2 (germline): SGHTS, YDEGEE. The CDR3 consists of 13 residues. V was pared by 6 bases and J by 5 bases, with 7 bases of the junction left unmatched. The CDR3 is CASTLGLADEQYF. CDR3 coding DNA: TGTGCCAGCACCTTAGGACTAGCTGACGAGCAGTACTTC.

This chain joins TRBV4-3 and TRBJ2-1, with 8 bases aligning to TRBD2. Germline V lookup: CDR1 LGHNA, CDR2 YSLEER. V lost 4 bases to trimming and J lost 9 bases; unmatched junction nucleotides: 8. The length of the CDR3 is 14 residues. The CDR3 protein is CASSRGLAAGEQFF. CDR3 nucleotides: TGCGCCAGCAGCCGTGGACTAGCAGCCGGTGAGCAGTTCTTC.

This clone is a singleton in its sample. The rearrangement uses TRBV27 and TRBJ2-3, with 7 bases that match TRBD2. Per germline, CDR1 MNHEY and CDR2 SMNVEV (reference sequence). This CDR3 region has 16 residues. The V segment lost 6 bases and the J segment 4 bases; nucleotides outside the gene matches: 13. CDR3 bases: TGTGCCAGCAGCCTAGGGTGGCGGGAGATGGCAGATACGCAGTATTTT. Translating it yields CASSLGWREMADTQYF.

V usage is TRBV18 and J usage is TRBJ2-5, with 7 bases that match TRBD2. CDR1 KGHSH and CDR2 LQKENI come from the germline V gene. Losses at the gene ends were 3 bases for V and 14 bases for J; bases not matched to a gene: 18. The CDR3 loop spans 15 amino acids. CDR3 residues: CASSPSRDYLLNSYF. The CDR3 nucleotides are TGTGCCAGCTCACCTTCACGGGACTACCTATTAAACTCTTACTTC.

The rearrangement links TRBV5-1 to TRBJ2-1; 11 nucleotides align to TRBD2. The CDR3 extends over 17 amino acids. Germline V gene sequence: CDR1 SGHRS, CDR2 YFSETQ. After removal of 4 bases from V and 3 bases from J, the junction contained 9 bases not matched to a gene. This CDR3 reads CASSPIAGGPIYNEQFF. CDR3 coding DNA: TGCGCCAGCAGCCCCATAGCGGGGGGGCCAATCTACAATGAGCAGTTCTTC.